Each of the 32 T cell receptor beta chains below was sequenced from the same sample in a study of tumor-infiltrating lymphocytes in oesophageal squamous cell carcinoma. Using its own MiXCR run on the PCR reads, TCRdb lists one record per CDR3 protein. This table has some 16,000 distinct CDR3 sequences, about 56% appearing once. Specimen: esophageal tumor tissue. The receptors were gathered from a male donor with esophageal squamous cell carcinoma.

This rearrangement joins TRBV2 to TRBJ2-5; D might be TRBD1 (6 bases). Germline CDR1 and CDR2: SNHLY and FYNNEI. The CDR3 is made up of 12 amino acids. With 6 bases removed from V and 4 bases from J, the gap between germline ends came to 9 bases. Written as DNA, the CDR3 is TGTGCCAGCAGAGGGGGTTCAGAGACCCAGTACTTC. Protein sequence: CASRGGSETQYF.

This clonotype appeared many times. The J gene is TRBJ2-1, the V gene TRBV27; 7 positions agree with TRBD1. The ends lost 6 bases at V and 3 bases at J; junction bases unmatched: 11. This CDR3 is 16 amino acids long. Germline V gene lookup returns CDR1 MNHEY and CDR2 SMNVEV (reference sequence). CDR3 protein: CASSLGGQAFYNEQFF. CDR3 in DNA: TGTGCCAGCAGCCTAGGAGGACAGGCGTTCTACAATGAGCAGTTCTTC.

This clonotype was recorded at least ten times. This is likely a read error, given that the CDR3 carries no conserved phenylalanine or tryptophan at its end. No DNA is shown, since the ends of the CDR3 on it are uncertain; the CDR3 is the one TCRdb lists. The rearrangement links TRBV7-2 to TRBJ2-7; TRBD1, the D gene given by the table, was not confirmed from the DNA. CDR1 SGHTA and CDR2 FQGNSA come from the germline V gene. The CDR3 sequence runs 19 residues, both termini included. This CDR3 is CASSLVGGAPVNYGYTFGS.

The chain combines TRBV7-4 with TRBJ1-2; 10 bases match TRBD1. CDR1 is SGHVT and CDR2 is SQSDAQ in the germline V gene. This CDR3 region has 16 residues. V was clipped by 1 base and J by 3 bases; unmatched bases: 5. CDR3 region: CASSLGGTGVDYGYTF. The CDR3 region has the DNA TGTGCCAGCAGCTTAGGGGGGACAGGGGTTGACTATGGCTACACCTTC.

V and J are TRBV7-4 and TRBJ2-3; unclear D gene. The J call is in doubt because the DNA end fits TRBJ2-7 better. The CDR3 runs 16 residues. Germline V gene lookup returns CDR1 SGHVT and CDR2 SQSDAQ. The CDR3 loop reads CASSFPTSVGIFEQYF. CDR3 in DNA: TGTGCCAGCAGCTTCCCGACCTCCGTCGGAATTTTCGAGCAGTACTTC.

This clonotype was observed many times. The chain uses TRBV19 and TRBJ2-2; D gene uncertain. The CDR3 totals 13 residues. The V and J ends lost 6 bases and 4 bases respectively, with 9 bases between them. CDR1 is LNHDA and CDR2 is SQIVND in the germline V gene (reference sequence). The CDR3 DNA is TGTGCCAGTAGCCCGTCGGGCACCGGGGAGCTGTTTTTT. Translating gives CASSPSGTGELFF.

In its sample, this clonotype was seen a few times. The rearrangement uses TRBV7-2 and TRBJ2-4; D possibly corresponds to TRBD2 (5 bases). The J call is doubtful: the DNA matches TRBJ2-5 better. CDR1 and CDR2 (germline): SGHTA, FQGNSA. This CDR3 contains 13 residues. The chain's CDR3 is CASSLGGLETQYF. CDR3 DNA: TGTGCCAGCAGCTTAGGAGGGTTGGAGACCCAGTACTTC.

The rearrangement links TRBV7-2 to TRBJ2-6; no clear D gene. The CDR3 has 15 residues. V was trimmed by 5 bases and J by 1 base, leaving 9 bases between them. In germline, CDR1 is SGHTA, CDR2 FQGNSA. The DNA for the CDR3 is TGTGCCAGCAGCCGTCGTCGGTCTGGGGCCAACGTCCTGACTTTC. Translating gives CASSRRRSGANVLTF. The full variable domain, its missing parts supplied by reference TRBV7-2 and TRBJ2-6, is GAGVSQSPSNKVTEKGKDVELRCDPISGHTALYWYRQSLGQGLEFLIYFQGNSAPDKSGLPSDRFSAERTGGSVSTLTIQRTQQEDSAVYLCASSRRRSGANVLTFGAGSRLTVL.

The chain uses TRBV7-2 and TRBJ2-3; the D gene is possibly TRBD1 (5 bases). The J call may be in error: the DNA end matches TRBJ1-2 better. CDR1 is SGHTA, CDR2 FQGNSA, per germline. This CDR3 is 14 amino acids long. CDR3 DNA sequence: TGTGCCAGCAGACGTCCGGGACGCGGGACTGGCTACACCTTC. This translates into CASRRPGRGTGYTF.

V usage is TRBV3-1 and J usage is TRBJ2-3, with TRBD2 identical over 10 bases. The junction had 6 bases not matched to a gene; V was cut back by 5 bases and J by 4 bases. The CDR3 sequence is 15 residues long. Germline lookup yields CDR1 LGHDT and CDR2 YNNKEL (reference sequence). The CDR3 bases are TGTGCCAGCAGCGGGATAGCGGGAGGAGCAGATACGCAGTATTTT. Translated: CASSGIAGGADTQYF.

This clonotype came up a few times. The CDR3 DNA reads as TGTGCCAGCAGCCCGAGGGGGGAATCGGGTGGCTACACCTTC. It translates to CASSPRGESGGYTF. The V gene is TRBV7-2, the J gene TRBJ1-2; tentatively, D is TRBD1 (6 bases). The CDR3 runs 14 residues. Trimming shortened V by 5 bases and J by 7 bases, and 17 bases separated the two germline ends. Germline values: CDR1 SGHTA, CDR2 FQGNSA.

This clonotype was picked up a small number of times. The V call is TRBV7-3, the J call TRBJ2-1; D is perhaps TRBD2 (5 bases). The V gene's germline CDR1 is SGHTA and CDR2 FQGTGA. The CDR3 has 14 residues. V dropped 3 bases and J dropped 2 bases, with 8 bases sitting between them. CDR3 DNA sequence: TGTGCCAGCAGCTTCTCCGGGGCCTACAATGAGCAGTTCTTC. Its protein is CASSFSGAYNEQFF.

In this sample, this clonotype is large. The CDR3 DNA reads TGTGCCAGCCTTTGGACAGGGCCTTACAATGAGCAGTTCTTC. Amino acid sequence: CASLWTGPYNEQFF. The chain has TRBV7-9 and TRBJ2-1; 8 bases agree with TRBD1. The CDR3 extends over 14 amino acids. Germline CDR1 reads SEHNR; CDR2 reads FQNEAQ (reference sequence). J was trimmed by 4 bases and V by 8 bases; bases with no gene match: 7.

This clonotype was counted ten times or more. The chain employs TRBV27 and TRBJ2-7; D may be TRBD2 (6 bases). V was cut by 6 bases and J by 1 base, with 13 bases left in between. The germline gives CDR1 MNHEY, CDR2 SMNVEV (reference sequence). CDR3 length: 14 residues. The CDR3 coding sequence is TGTGCCAGCAGAGATCCGGGACTTTCCTACGAGCAGTACTTC. Encoded protein: CASRDPGLSYEQYF.

The rearrangement joins TRBV28 to TRBJ1-1, with 12 bases identical to TRBD1. This CDR3 spans 17 amino acids. V gave up 2 bases and J gave up 4 bases; unmatched junction bases: 8. Germline CDR1 and CDR2: MDHEN and SYDVKM. The CDR3 here is CASSLGGQGAAITEAFF. The DNA for the CDR3 is TGTGCCAGCAGTTTAGGGGGACAGGGGGCGGCCATCACTGAAGCTTTCTTT.

CDR3 nucleotide sequence: TGTGCCAGCAGCATTGGCAGACTGCACACTGAAGCTTTCTTT. Translated: CASSIGRLHTEAFF. The rearrangement uses TRBV2 and TRBJ1-1, with D hard to call. This CDR3 region has 14 residues. Germline assignment: CDR1 SNHLY and CDR2 FYNNEI. With 6 bases removed from V and 3 bases from J, the gap between germline ends came to 14 bases.

The chain combines TRBV11-1 with TRBJ2-5; weak D call: TRBD1 (6 bases). This CDR3 has 14 residues. Trimming stripped 1 base from V and 1 base from J, with 7 bases between. CDR1 SGHAT and CDR2 FQDESV come from the germline V gene (reference sequence). The CDR3 nucleotides are TGTGCCAGCAGCTTAGGGACAGCCCAAGAGACCCAGTACTTC. Translated: CASSLGTAQETQYF.

In the case of this clonotype: Germline is not matched at one junction end, which may reflect a read error. The chain employs TRBV7-9 and TRBJ2-1; 7 bases line up with TRBD2. The J call may be faulty, since TRBJ2-5 better matches the DNA end. Germline lookup yields CDR1 SEHNR and CDR2 FQNEAQ (reference sequence). This CDR3 is built from 16 residues. CDR3 bases: TGTGCTAGCAGCCCAATCCGGGGCGGGGGAAGGGAGACCCAGTACTTC. As protein: CASSPIRGGGRETQYF.

The chain links TRBV12-3 or TRBV12-4 to TRBJ2-4; no firm D call. Gene TRBJ2-1 matches the end of the DNA better, so the J call may be wrong. This CDR3 is built from 13 residues. In DNA, the CDR3 is TGTGCCAGCAGTCCCCCCGCCCACGGTGAGCAGTTCTTC. Translated, it gives CASSPPAHGEQFF.

The V call is TRBV6-1, the J call TRBJ2-7, with TRBD1 identical over 11 bases. Per germline, CDR1 MNHNS and CDR2 SASEGT. J was trimmed by 2 bases and V by 8 bases; bases with no gene match: 5. The CDR3 extends over 14 amino acids. DNA for the CDR3: TGTGCCAGCTCTCGGGACAGGGGGACCTACGAGCAGTACTTC. Translation gives CASSRDRGTYEQYF.

The rearrangement joins TRBV7-8 to TRBJ1-4, with no clear D. The V end lost 5 bases, the J end lost 4 bases, and 20 bases lay between the germline ends. In germline, CDR1 is SGHVS, CDR2 FQNEAQ. The CDR3 is made up of 17 amino acids. This CDR3 reads CASSPESNLWSNEKLFF. Here the CDR3 DNA reads TGTGCCAGCAGCCCTGAATCGAATCTGTGGAGTAATGAAAAACTGTTTTTT.

This clonotype is judged medium-sized. V is TRBV5-1 and J is TRBJ2-7; TRBD1 matches at 7 bases. Per the germline V gene, CDR1 is SGHRS and CDR2 is YFSETQ. The CDR3 is made up of 13 amino acids. V shed 4 bases, J shed 5 bases, and the junction held 6 bases outside the gene matches. CDR3 in DNA: TGCGCCAGCAGCCTGACAGGGTCCGACGAGCAGTACTTC. Translation: CASSLTGSDEQYF.

The chain is built from TRBV6-8 and TRBJ2-6; 7 bases are a match to TRBD1. The CDR3 length is 16 residues. Germline V gives CDR1 MNHGY, CDR2 SAAAGT. Trimming at V came to 10 bases and at J to 3 bases, leaving 12 bases not matched to a gene. The CDR3 protein is CATRGMLAVGANVLTF. The CDR3 nucleotides read TGTGCCACCAGGGGGATGCTTGCCGTTGGGGCCAACGTCCTGACTTTC.

V is TRBV10-3 and J is TRBJ2-5; no firm D call. The better agreement between TRBJ2-1 and the DNA end casts doubt on the J call. The CDR3 loop spans 14 amino acids. Looked up from germline, CDR1 is ENHRY and CDR2 is SYGVKD. In DNA, the CDR3 is TGTGCCATCAGTGAAACCAGCGTGAGGAATGAGCAGTTCTTC. It specifies CAISETSVRNEQFF.

The chain has TRBV7-2 and TRBJ2-7; TRBD2 might be the D (6 bases). The tail of the sequence fits TRBJ2-1 better, so the J call may be wrong. The CDR3 runs 15 residues. CDR1 and CDR2 (germline): SGHTA, FQGNSA. The CDR3 sequence is CASSLDNGGYNEQFF. CDR3 DNA sequence: TGTGCCAGCAGCTTAGACAACGGAGGGTATAATGAGCAGTTCTTC.

There are many counts of this clonotype. The junction departs from germline at one end; a sequencing error may be responsible. The chain joins TRBV20-1 to TRBJ2-1; 9 bases map to TRBD1. Germline V gene data show CDR1 as DFQATT and CDR2 as SNEGSKA (reference sequence). There are 12 residues in the CDR3. CDR3 amino acids: CSARVGTGLPYF. CDR3 in DNA: TGCAGTGCTAGAGTAGGGACAGGGCTGCCGTACTTC.

The chain carries TRBV7-6 and TRBJ2-4; D gene ambiguous. The J call may be incorrect, as the DNA end agrees better with TRBJ2-1. The CDR3 has 14 residues. Germline-derived CDR1 and CDR2 are SGHVS and FNYEAQ. CDR3 nucleotide sequence: TGTGCCAGCAGCTTAGCGGGTGTCTACAATGAGCAGTTCTTC. Translated, it gives CASSLAGVYNEQFF.

The rearrangement joins TRBV5-1 to TRBJ2-1, with TRBD2 matching over 10 bases. The J call may be mistaken, given a closer DNA end match to TRBJ2-7. The CDR3 runs 15 residues. Germline V gene sequence: CDR1 SGHRS, CDR2 YFSETQ. This CDR3 reads CASSLGASGGYEQYF. The CDR3 bases are TGCGCCAGCAGCTTGGGCGCTAGCGGGGGTTACGAGCAGTACTTC.

The chain is built from TRBV7-2 and TRBJ1-1; 7 bases agree with TRBD1. CDR1 SGHTA and CDR2 FQGNSA come from the germline V gene. The V and J ends lost 5 bases and 4 bases, in that order; junction bases with no gene match: 10. This CDR3 region has 15 residues. The CDR3 reads CASSPHRGVGTEAFF. CDR3 nucleotide sequence: TGTGCCAGCAGCCCCCACAGGGGCGTTGGCACTGAAGCTTTCTTT. Full variable domain (missing parts from reference TRBV7-2 and TRBJ1-1): GAGVSQSPSNKVTEKGKDVELRCDPISGHTALYWYRQSLGQGLEFLIYFQGNSAPDKSGLPSDRFSAERTGGSVSTLTIQRTQQEDSAVYLCASSPHRGVGTEAFFGQGTRLTVV.

This clonotype came up a few times. This chain connects TRBV3-1 to TRBJ2-2; D remains unclear. Germline V gene lookup returns CDR1 LGHDT and CDR2 YNNKEL (reference sequence). The CDR3 contains 12 residues. V shed 1 base and J shed 8 bases, with 5 bases lying between them. The CDR3 region has the DNA TGTGCCAGCAGCCAAGTGGGGGGGGAGCTGTTTTTT. Protein sequence: CASSQVGGELFF. Looking up the rest from reference TRBV3-1 and TRBJ2-2 gives the full variable domain: DTAVSQTPKYLVTQMGNDKSIKCEQNLGHDTMYWYKQDSKKFLKIMFSYNNKELIINETVPNRFSPKSPDKAHLNLHINSLELGDSAVYFCASSQVGGELFFGEGSRLTVL.

The chain joins TRBV12-3 or TRBV12-4 to TRBJ2-6; no firm D call. Deletions cut 4 bases from V and 0 bases from J, with 13 bases between. The CDR3 totals 17 residues. The CDR3 sequence is CASSSWNWLSGANVLTF. Here the CDR3 DNA reads TGTGCCAGCAGTTCGTGGAACTGGCTCTCTGGGGCCAACGTCCTGACTTTC.

About this clonotype: This likely comes from a read error, as the CDR3 has no conserved phenylalanine or tryptophan at its end. Because the CDR3's place on the DNA is in doubt, the DNA is left out and the CDR3 is given as listed by TCRdb. This chain joins TRBV24-1 and TRBJ2-1; the table calls TRBD1, which could not be checked here. Germline loops: CDR1 KGHDR, CDR2 SFDVKD. The CDR3 totals 15 residues, both ends included. CDR3 in amino acids: CATSSTGYYGYTFGS.